This is a list of T cell receptor beta chains from one sample in a study of siplizumab effects on memory and regulatory T cells. Some clones are missing from TCRdb's copy, which holds only in-frame ones; the method was immunoSEQ multiplex PCR. The profile shows around 77,000 clones, around 90% of them singletons. Sequenced material: CD8+ T cells sorted from blood. These receptors all stem from a human donor in good health. The CDR3 runs from the conserved cysteine through the conserved F or W. Expanded clones get a size class; other rows say once, few or many, or leave the size out.

>-|TRBJ1-2|TRBV7-9
CASSSGQSGYTF
>-|TRBJ1-1|TRBV5-1
CASSLSGLDTEAFF
>-|TRBJ2-7|TRBV7-2
CASSLALVEPLF
>once|TRBJ2-1|TRBV27
CASSLWGNEQFF
>-|TRBJ2-7|TRBV18
CASSGLSGGPSRYEQYF
>-|TRBJ1-2|TRBV10-2
CASSELPGLFNYGYTF
>-|TRBJ2-7|TRBV14
CASSMGQGAFYEQYF
>-|TRBJ1-1|TRBV6-5
CASSYGVMNTEAFF
>-|TRBJ1-1|TRBV6-5
CASSYSAASYRAEAFF
>once|TRBJ2-6|TRBV2
CASLGAGANVLTF
>-|TRBJ2-7|TRBV6-5
CASSYVGTEQYF
>-|TRBJ1-3|TRBV19
CASTYGTRSGNTIYF
>-|TRBJ2-2|TRBV19
CASSMILGGTGIGELFF
>-|TRBJ2-2|TRBV5-1
CASSPSGLAGAGELFF
>once|TRBJ2-7|TRBV19
CASSTAGTGFYEQYF
>-|TRBJ2-7|TRBV11-2
CASSLGTGGYEQYF
>-|TRBJ2-7|TRBV7-8
CASSPLVWGYEQYF
>-|TRBJ2-1|TRBV27
CASSLAGADSYNEQFF
>-|TRBJ2-1|TRBV11-2
CASSWTAGGLDEQFF
>-|TRBJ2-7|TRBV27
CASSSLGTSGVYEQYF
>-|TRBJ2-3|TRBV7-9
CASSFRDTQYF
>-|TRBJ2-7|TRBV30
CAWRAGTGDYEQYF
>-|TRBJ1-5|TRBV15
CATGRGPNQPQHF
>-|TRBJ1-1|TRBV25-1
CASSEYSGTGRTEAFF
>-|TRBJ2-5|TRBV6-6
CASSYSTVVETQYF
>-|TRBJ2-7|TRBV29-1
CSVGQGAAYEQYF
>-|TRBJ1-1|TRBV9
CASSDPRGPGEAFF
>-|TRBJ2-7|TRBV5-1
CASSTDGGAYEQYF
>-|TRBJ2-3|TRBV23-1
CASSQRKREYF
>few|TRBJ2-2|TRBV4-3
CASKNTGELFF
>-|TRBJ2-1|TRBV7-9
CASSLSLTDNEQFF